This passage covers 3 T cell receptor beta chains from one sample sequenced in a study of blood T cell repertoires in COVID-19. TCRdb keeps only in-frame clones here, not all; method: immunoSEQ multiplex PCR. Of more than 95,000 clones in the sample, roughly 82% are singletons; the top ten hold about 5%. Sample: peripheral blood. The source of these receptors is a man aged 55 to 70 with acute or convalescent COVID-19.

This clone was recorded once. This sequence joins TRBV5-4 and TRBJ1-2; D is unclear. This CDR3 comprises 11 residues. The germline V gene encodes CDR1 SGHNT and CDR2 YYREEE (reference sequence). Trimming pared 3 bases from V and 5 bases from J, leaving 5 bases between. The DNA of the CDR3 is TGTGCCAGCAGCTCAGGATATGGCTACACCTTC. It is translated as CASSSGYGYTF.

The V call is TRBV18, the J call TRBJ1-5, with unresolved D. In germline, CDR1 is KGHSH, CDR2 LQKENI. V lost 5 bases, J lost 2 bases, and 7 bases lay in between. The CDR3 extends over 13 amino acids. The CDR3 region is CASSYSRNQPQHF. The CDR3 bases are TGTGCCAGCTCATACAGCCGCAATCAGCCCCAGCATTTT.

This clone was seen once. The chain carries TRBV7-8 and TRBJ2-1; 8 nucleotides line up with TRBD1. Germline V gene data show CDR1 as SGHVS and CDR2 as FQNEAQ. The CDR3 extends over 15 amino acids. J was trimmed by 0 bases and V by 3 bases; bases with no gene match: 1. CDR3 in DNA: TGTGCCAGCAGCTTCGGACAGGGCTCCTACAATGAGCAGTTCTTC. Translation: CASSFGQGSYNEQFF.